This record concerns one T cell receptor beta chain sequence. Its antigen remains undetermined. No much larger clonotype is one base removed from it; base qualities were not supplied. The entry originates in a study of type 1 and type 2 diabetes patients (dated by TCRdb to the mid-2010s). About the study as a whole: The cohort comprised some ten type 1 diabetes patients, a few type 2 diabetes patients and roughly 6 nondiabetic controls recruited in China. Across the study, CD4+ and CD8+ T cells were positively selected from PBMCs using CD4 or CD8 MicroBeads on MACS columns. A total of some 19,000,000 paired-end reads were generated across the whole study. In the study, high-throughput sequencing was used to profile TCRbeta repertoires so that type 1 diabetes, type 2 diabetes and nondiabetic individuals could be compared. For the type 1 diabetes patients, the type 2 diabetes patients acted as a disease comparison group. When approximately 21-cycle amplification was compared with roughly 25-cycle amplification, V gene usage looked similar, suggesting that primer efficiencies were similar and PCR bias was random. The TCRbeta libraries underwent paired-end sequencing on Illumina HiSeq 2000 or MiSeq instruments.

Every diabetic patient fulfilled standard classification criteria for type 1 or type 2 diabetes, and glucose and C-peptide were evaluated using WHO-recommended methods. Donors were excluded if they had other autoimmune diseases or infections within the previous four weeks. From each participant, 9.5 to 10 milliliters of peripheral blood were collected. LymphoPrep density separation was used to isolate PBMCs. The sequencer listed for this sample is Illumina MiSeq. For TCRbeta CDR3 amplification, the template was genomic DNA taken from the sorted T cell subsets. The TCRbeta CDR3 region was amplified by multiplex PCR using 30 forward and 13 reverse primers. After the PCR products were purified with AMPure XP beads, a second PCR of 20 to 25 cycles was run to add indices and adaptors. Before sequencing, libraries were gel-purified with the QIAquick Gel Extraction Kit. The original methods were these. Paired-end reads were merged with FLASH and aligned to IMGT V, D and J germline references using IgBLAST. Reads with below 70% alignment identity to germline references were discarded, leaving 8.5 million to 14 million reads study-wide. CDR3 boundaries, reading frame and productivity were assigned according to IMGT definitions. A highly-expanded clone was defined as any clone making up 1% or more of reads, and normalized Shannon entropy served as the measure of diversity. Unpaired two-tailed t-tests were used to test for differences in Shannon entropy between groups. TCRdb applied fastp at Q25 and MiXCR to the public reads, then kept only in-frame beta chains. Merged by CDR3 protein, the rows form single entries marked with the most common genes and DNA. TCRdb's processing, not the study's, gives the V and J calls here. Present in this sample are 250,000 or so distinct CDR3 sequences, more than 40% of which were seen just once. The ten largest clones represent roughly 13% of the sample.

The research as a whole found: Study groups were not matched for age and gender, which possibly biased interpretation. Type 2 diabetes and control samples had highly correlated V and J gene usage patterns, with the correlation between samples averaging about 0.97. Only a limited number of T2D and control samples were sequenced, so some T1D-only HECs might also appear in more T2D or control samples. Few highly-expanded CD4+ clones, median one, were found in type 2 diabetes patients, accounting for a median approximately 4% of reads. In both CD4+ and CD8+ T cells, type 2 diabetes repertoires were highly diverse and significantly more diverse than type 1 diabetes repertoires.

Measured from the cysteine to the phenylalanine, the CDR3 is 15 residues long. Left in the record is the CDR3 DNA by itself, 45 bases read in frame from the first base. CDR1 MGHRA and CDR2 YSYEKL were looked up in the germline V gene. The chain employs TRBV4-1 and TRBJ2-7; TRBD1 agrees with 7 junctional bases. The assigned J gene may be wrong: the sequence end matches TRBJ2-1 better. Sequencing used peripheral blood mononuclear cells (PBMCs). This receptor was obtained from a man aged 18 to 29 with type 2 diabetes. The CDR3 reads as follows: CASSQATGDKNEQFF. The bases are TGCGCCAGCAGCCAGGCAACAGGGGATAAGAATGAGCAGTTCTTC.